The 29 T cell receptor beta chains below were found in one sample sequenced in a study of cytomegalovirus exposure and HLA in healthy donors. Primers included in the PCR were 60 Vbeta and 13 Jbeta primers. Generated by immunoSEQ multiplex PCR, the TCRdb table keeps only in-frame clones and is missing some. The repertoire holds 150,000 to 200,000 clones, with around 75% as singletons. Input material: PBMCs. The receptors derive from a man aged 18 to 30 in good health and CMV-seropositive.

The chain recombines TRBV5-1 with TRBJ2-5; no reliable D call. The germline V gene has CDR1 SGHRS and CDR2 YFSETQ. V gave up 4 bases and J gave up 0 bases, with 7 bases separating them. This CDR3 spans 13 amino acids. The CDR3 DNA sequence: TGCGCCAGCAGCCCCGCGTACCAAGAGACCCAGTACTTC. Translating gives CASSPAYQETQYF.

V and J are TRBV7-6 and TRBJ2-7; D possibly corresponds to TRBD2 (6 bases). Germline-derived CDR1 and CDR2 are SGHVS and FNYEAQ. This CDR3 spans 14 amino acids. V lost 5 bases, J lost 5 bases, and 16 bases lay in between. The CDR3 protein is CASSIGQGGHEQYF. DNA for the CDR3: TGTGCCAGCAGCATTGGGCAGGGAGGCCACGAGCAGTACTTC. Looking up the rest from reference TRBV7-6 and TRBJ2-7 gives the full variable domain: GAGVSQSPRYKVTKRGQDVALRCDPISGHVSLYWYRQALGQGPEFLTYFNYEAQQDKSGLPNDRFSAERPEGSISTLTIQRTEQRDSAMYRCASSIGQGGHEQYFGPGTRLTVT.

This clone is a singleton in its sample. The chain carries TRBV2 and TRBJ2-7; TRBD1 matches 8 bases. Germline CDR1 is SNHLY and CDR2 is FYNNEI. The CDR3 has 14 residues. Trimming at V came to 11 bases and at J to 3 bases, leaving 12 bases not matched to a gene. Here the CDR3 DNA reads TGTGCCGGGCGTCTCTGGGACAGGAACTACGAGCAGTACTTC. Amino acids: CAGRLWDRNYEQYF.

This chain connects TRBV27 to TRBJ1-3; 10 bases match TRBD1. The J segment lost 5 bases and the V segment lost 4 bases, leaving 14 bases of the junction unmatched. Germline lookup yields CDR1 MNHEY and CDR2 SMNVEV (reference sequence). The CDR3 consists of 18 residues. The CDR3 is CASSSNYNDRGRRNTIYF. The CDR3, as DNA: TGTGCCAGCAGTTCGAATTATAACGACAGGGGGCGAAGAAACACCATATATTTT.

The J gene is TRBJ2-7, the V gene TRBV7-9; TRBD2 might be the D (6 bases). CDR1 and CDR2 (germline): SEHNR, FQNEAQ (reference sequence). V was clipped by 5 bases and J by 2 bases, with 16 bases between them. The CDR3 length is 15 residues. CDR3 residues: CASSPKSGRTYEQYF. In DNA form, the CDR3 reads TGTGCCAGCAGCCCAAAGAGCGGGCGAACCTACGAGCAGTACTTC.

V gene TRBV10-1 combines with J gene TRBJ1-6, with no clear D. The germline gives CDR1 WNHNN, CDR2 SYGVQD (reference sequence). The V gene lost 0 bases and the J gene lost 10 bases, with 13 bases spanning the gap. The CDR3 extends over 15 amino acids. The CDR3 DNA reads TGCGCCAGCAGTGAGTCGTTGACCGGGATATCACCCCTCCACTTT. Protein: CASSESLTGISPLHF.

The rearrangement links TRBV21-1 to TRBJ1-1; the table names TRBD1, a call not compared with the DNA. TRBV21-1 is annotated as a pseudogene. There are 15 residues in the CDR3. CDR3 bases: TGTGCCAGCAGTCCGGGACAGACCATGAACACTGAAGCTTTCTTT. Amino acids: CASSPGQTMNTEAFF.

This rearrangement joins TRBV21-1 to TRBJ2-7; the D call of TRBD2 is as the table states it, not checked on the DNA. TRBV21-1 is classified as a pseudogene. This CDR3 has 15 residues. CDR3 DNA sequence: TGTGCCAGCTTTCAGAGGGAGTTCGATGGCTACGAGCAGTACTTC. Protein: CASFQREFDGYEQYF.

The chain carries TRBV6-1 and TRBJ1-1; a possible D gene is TRBD1 (5 bases). The CDR3 contains 11 residues. In germline, CDR1 is MNHNS, CDR2 SASEGT. Trimming cost V 11 bases and J 8 bases, with 15 bases left between them. In DNA, the CDR3 is TGTGCCGGAGGGTGGGGCATAGAAGCTTTCTTT. Translated: CAGGWGIEAFF.

On this clone: Compared with germline, one end of the junction differs, possibly owing to a read error. This sequence joins TRBV5-1 and TRBJ2-7; TRBD2 matches at 11 bases. This CDR3 comprises 16 residues. Per the germline V gene, CDR1 is SGHRS and CDR2 is YFSETQ. The CDR3 region has the DNA TGCGCCCGCAGCCCCGCACTAGCGGGAGACCCCTACGAGCAGTACTTC. It translates to CARSPALAGDPYEQYF. Together with reference TRBV5-1 and TRBJ2-7, the CDR3 gives the full variable domain: KAGVTQTPRYLIKTRGQQVTLSCSPISGHRSVSWYQQTPGQGLQFLFEYFSETQRNKGNFPGRFSGRQFSNSRSEMNVSTLELGDSALYLCARSPALAGDPYEQYFGPGTRLTVT.

The V gene is TRBV14, the J gene TRBJ2-5; perhaps TRBD2 as D (5 bases). The germline V gene has CDR1 SGHDN and CDR2 FVKESK. The CDR3 runs to 15 residues. Trimming took off 4 bases at V and 1 base at J, with 13 bases between the two ends. Here the CDR3 reads CASSLSRRVQETQYF. The CDR3 nucleotides are TGTGCCAGCAGCCTGTCGAGGCGGGTCCAAGAGACCCAGTACTTC.

The V call is TRBV2, the J call TRBJ2-2, with D maybe TRBD2 (5 bases). Germline V CDR1 and CDR2: SNHLY, FYNNEI. The CDR3 length is 14 residues. V shed 10 bases and J shed 1 base, with 13 bases lying between them. The CDR3 loop is CATRGILNTGELFF. DNA of the CDR3: TGTGCCACCCGAGGGATTTTGAACACCGGGGAGCTGTTTTTT.

This clone was detected only once. CDR3 in DNA: TGTGCCTGGATACGGCAGGGGTCCTACGAGCAGTACTTC. Protein product: CAWIRQGSYEQYF. This chain uses TRBV30 with TRBJ2-7, with a tentative D call TRBD1 (6 bases). The CDR3 spans 13 residues. Germline V gives CDR1 GTSNPN, CDR2 SVGIG (reference sequence). V dropped 4 bases and J dropped 1 base, with 11 bases sitting between them.

This clone was picked up a small number of times. The genes are TRBV29-1 and TRBJ2-2; 9 bases match TRBD1. This CDR3 spans 12 amino acids. V dropped 7 bases and J dropped 6; count of bases not matched to a gene: 3. Germline CDR1 reads SQVTM; CDR2 reads ANQGSEA. The CDR3 spells CSGGTGSGELFF. CDR3 nucleotide sequence: TGCAGCGGGGGGACAGGGTCCGGGGAGCTGTTTTTT.

This clone was found once. The CDR3 spells CASSFRGYEQYF. The CDR3, as DNA: TGTGCCAGCAGTTTTAGGGGCTACGAGCAGTACTTC. V usage is TRBV28 and J usage is TRBJ2-7; weak D call: TRBD1 (5 bases). Trimming pared 3 bases from V and 3 bases from J, leaving 6 bases between. The CDR3 contains 12 residues. CDR1 is MDHEN, CDR2 SYDVKM, per germline.

This clone turned up a few times. V gene TRBV2 combines with J gene TRBJ1-5, with D uncertain. The CDR3 spans 8 residues. The V gene's germline CDR1 is SNHLY and CDR2 FYNNEI. Trimming left V 7 bases short and J 15 bases short, with 7 bases between. The CDR3 region has the DNA TGTGCCAGCAACGTCGGGCATTTT. Translating it yields CASNVGHF.

The chain recombines TRBV5-4 with TRBJ2-1, with TRBD2 identical over 11 bases. CDR1 SGHNT and CDR2 YYREEE come from the germline V gene (reference sequence). There are 17 residues in the CDR3. The V gene end was trimmed by 3 bases and the J gene end by 8 bases; junction bases not matched to a gene: 13. The CDR3 DNA is TGTGCCAGCAGCTCGGACTTTAGCGGGAGGGGGAGGGATGAGCAGTTCTTC. It yields the protein CASSSDFSGRGRDEQFF.

The rearrangement joins TRBV19 to TRBJ1-2; TRBD1 aligns across 8 bases. The CDR3 loop spans 11 amino acids. Trimming cost V 3 bases and J 11 bases; bases outside gene matches: 2. Germline V gene lookup returns CDR1 LNHDA and CDR2 SQIVND (reference sequence). CDR3: CASSMTGAYTF. The CDR3 nucleotides read TGTGCCAGTAGTATGACAGGGGCATACACCTTC.

The chain carries TRBV7-2 and TRBJ2-1, with 9 bases that match TRBD1. CDR1 and CDR2 (germline): SGHTA, FQGNSA. The CDR3 runs 13 residues. J was trimmed by 8 bases and V by 5 bases; bases with no gene match: 4. The DNA of the CDR3 is TGTGCCAGCAGCAGACAGGGGGGCGATGAGCAGTTCTTC. It yields the protein CASSRQGGDEQFF.

The J gene is TRBJ2-1, the V gene TRBV10-2; the match to TRBD2 covers 15 bases. Germline values: CDR1 WSHSY, CDR2 SAAADI. V lost 4 bases and J lost 9; bases outside the gene matches: 4. The CDR3 is made up of 15 amino acids. As DNA, the CDR3 is TGCGCCAGCAGTGCCTGGACTAGCGGGAGGGCTGAGCAGTTCTTC. This gives the protein CASSAWTSGRAEQFF.

This chain joins TRBV7-7 and TRBJ2-5; 10 bases are shared with TRBD2. The CDR3 loop spans 17 amino acids. With 1 base clipped from V and 2 bases from J, the junction kept 7 bases outside the gene matches. CDR1 is SSHAT and CDR2 is FNYEAQ in the germline V gene (reference sequence). CDR3 in amino acids: CASSLGFSGRLQETQYF. The CDR3 bases are TGTGCCAGCAGCTTAGGGTTTAGCGGGAGGCTTCAAGAGACCCAGTACTTC.

This sequence joins TRBV2 and TRBJ2-7, with D unresolved. The CDR3 contains 12 residues. V lost 6 bases, J lost 4 bases, and 10 bases lay in between. CDR1 SNHLY and CDR2 FYNNEI come from the germline V gene. The CDR3 nucleotides read TGTGCCAGCAGCCTTATGGCATACGAGCAGTACTTC. Its translation is CASSLMAYEQYF.

The genes are TRBV5-6 and TRBJ1-2; D remains ambiguous. CDR1 and CDR2 (germline): SGHDT, YYEEEE. This CDR3 spans 13 amino acids. With 0 bases removed from V and 8 bases from J, the gap between germline ends came to 11 bases. The CDR3 is CASSLGRAGGYTF. The CDR3 bases are TGTGCCAGCAGCTTGGGTCGGGCGGGGGGCTACACCTTC.

Only one count was recorded for this clone. The chain has TRBV11-1 and TRBJ1-3, with D possibly TRBD1 on 5 matching bases. The V end was cut by 4 bases, the J end by 0 bases, with 13 bases between. Per the germline V gene, CDR1 is SGHAT and CDR2 is FQDESV (reference sequence). The CDR3 spans 16 residues. This CDR3 is CASSSAGTVSGNTIYF. The CDR3 DNA sequence: TGTGCCAGCAGCTCGGCGGGGACGGTCTCTGGAAACACCATATATTTT. The whole variable domain, remainder taken from reference TRBV11-1 and TRBJ1-3, is EAEVAQSPRYKITEKSQAVAFWCDPISGHATLYWYRQILGQGPELLVQFQDESVVDDSQLPKDRFSAERLKGVDSTLKIQPAELGDSAMYLCASSSAGTVSGNTIYFGEGSWLTVV.

This chain links TRBV4-1 with TRBJ2-7; TRBD2 aligns across 12 bases. The CDR3 is 15 amino acids. The junction had 4 bases not matched to a gene; V was cut back by 4 bases and J by 3 bases. Germline V lookup: CDR1 MGHRA, CDR2 YSYEKL. Here the CDR3 reads CASSPGLAGSYEQYF. CDR3 sequence (DNA): TGCGCCAGCAGCCCTGGACTAGCGGGAAGCTACGAGCAGTACTTC.

This clone was found once. This chain connects TRBV29-1 to TRBJ1-1, with 8 bases matching TRBD1. This CDR3 region has 13 residues. V trimming: 7 bases; J trimming: 7 bases; junction bases outside the gene matches: 11. From germline, CDR1 is SQVTM and CDR2 ANQGSEA. This CDR3 reads CSADRGKDSEAFF. In nucleotides, the CDR3 is TGCAGCGCTGACAGGGGTAAGGATAGTGAAGCTTTCTTT.

This chain uses TRBV18 with TRBJ2-7; D remains unclear. The V and J ends lost 6 bases and 2 bases respectively, with 8 bases between them. The CDR3 runs 12 residues. The germline CDR1 and CDR2 sequences are KGHSH and LQKENI. DNA of the CDR3: TGTGCCAGCTCCCAGTTTGCCTACGAGCAGTACTTC. Protein sequence: CASSQFAYEQYF.

The chain has TRBV6-5 and TRBJ2-5; D is possibly TRBD1 or TRBD2 (5 bases each). The J call is uncertain, as TRBJ2-7 better fits the DNA end. The CDR3 runs to 13 residues. Germline loops: CDR1 MNHEY, CDR2 SVGAGI. Here the CDR3 reads CASGGVGAYEQYF. In DNA, the CDR3 is TGTGCCTCTGGGGGAGTGGGGGCCTACGAGCAGTACTTC.

Of note for this clone: The junction departs from germline at one end; a sequencing error may be responsible. The chain recombines TRBV7-9 with TRBJ1-1; a possible D gene is TRBD1 (5 bases). Germline values: CDR1 SEHNR, CDR2 FQNEAQ (reference sequence). The CDR3 loop spans 15 amino acids. DNA of the CDR3: TGTTCCAGCAGCCCATGGGGTGTTACCAGGGCTGAAGCTTTCTTT. Translating gives CSSSPWGVTRAEAFF.